This T cell receptor beta chain derives from a study of cytomegalovirus exposure and HLA in healthy donors. This clone was picked up a small number of times. Its antigen is currently unknown. The CDR3 contains 19 residues. The J segment lost 9 bases and the V segment lost 5 bases, leaving 22 bases of the junction unmatched. Germline CDR1 is SGHTA and CDR2 is FQGNSA. PCR used 60 Vbeta primers and 13 Jbeta primers. In the original workflow: In a later analysis, of some 80 million unique beta chains, 9 million to 11 million appeared in at least two donors. Generated by immunoSEQ multiplex PCR, the TCRdb table keeps only in-frame clones and is missing some. V and J calls plus clone size are reproduced from that table; the DNA served to infer D and trimming. The repertoire holds about 190,000 clones, with roughly 68% as singletons. Overall study findings and caveats: Accurate prediction of most subjects' HLA-A and HLA-B alleles from TCR beta sequences was reported. An analysis done earlier found most TCR beta V segments productive about 87% or about 30% of the time.

The sequencing sample was made of PBMCs. The TCR sequence derives from a woman aged 30 to 39 in good health and CMV-seronegative. V and J are TRBV7-2 and TRBJ2-3; 11 nucleotides align to TRBD2. In DNA, the CDR3 is TGTGCCAGCAGCACACCCGGGACTAGCGGAGGGGGCTCGCGGTGGACGCAGTATTTT. It is translated as CASSTPGTSGGGSRWTQYF.